The T cell receptor (beta chain) described here comes from a study of shared T cell receptors in the human thymus. This CDR3 contains 13 residues. V was shortened by 9 bases and J by 1 base, with 12 bases between the two germline ends. Per germline, CDR1 MNHNS and CDR2 SASEGT. The method was immunoSEQ multiplex PCR; TCRdb's version includes in-frame clones alone and lacks a portion of them. The data show some 720,000 clones, roughly 90% seen once. This sample was shared with a second study, whose subject was human thymus T cells.

The specimen sequenced was thymocytes. The chain has TRBV6-1 and TRBJ1-1, with unresolved D. This clonotype was sampled from a boy under three years old with a congenital heart defect. The CDR3 coding sequence is TGTGCCAGTCAGCGAGCTCAGAACACTGAAGCTTTCTTT. Protein product: CASQRAQNTEAFF.